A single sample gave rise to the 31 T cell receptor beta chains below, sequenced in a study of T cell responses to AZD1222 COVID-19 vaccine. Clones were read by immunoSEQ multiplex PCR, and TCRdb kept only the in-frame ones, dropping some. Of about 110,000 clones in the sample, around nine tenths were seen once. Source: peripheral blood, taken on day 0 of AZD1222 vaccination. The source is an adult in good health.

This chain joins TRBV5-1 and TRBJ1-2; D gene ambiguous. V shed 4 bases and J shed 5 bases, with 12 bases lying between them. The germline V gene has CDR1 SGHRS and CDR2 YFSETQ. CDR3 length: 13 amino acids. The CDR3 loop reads CASSPSGGYGYTF. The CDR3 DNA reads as TGCGCCAGCAGCCCCTCCGGCGGGTATGGCTACACCTTC.

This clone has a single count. The CDR3 sequence is CAIRTWTAASTSGANVLTF. The CDR3, as DNA: TGTGCCATCAGGACCTGGACAGCAGCCTCCACCTCTGGGGCCAACGTCCTGACTTTC. The V and J genes are TRBV10-3 and TRBJ2-6, with TRBD1 as a possible D gene (6 bases). The V end lost 6 bases, the J end lost 0 bases, and 21 bases lay between the germline ends. The CDR3 is 19 residues long. CDR1 is ENHRY and CDR2 is SYGVKD in the germline V gene.

The CDR3 protein is CAWSVATSYEQYF. CDR3 in DNA: TGTGCCTGGAGTGTCGCCACCTCCTACGAGCAGTACTTC. This chain joins TRBV30 and TRBJ2-7; no firm D call. The CDR3 consists of 13 residues. The germline CDR1 and CDR2 sequences are GTSNPN and SVGIG (reference sequence). V gave up 0 bases and J gave up 0 bases, with 6 bases separating them.

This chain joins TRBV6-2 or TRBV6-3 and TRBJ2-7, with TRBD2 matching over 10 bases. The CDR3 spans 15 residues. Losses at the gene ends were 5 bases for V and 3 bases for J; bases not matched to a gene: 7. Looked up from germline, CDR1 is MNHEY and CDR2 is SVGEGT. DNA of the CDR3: TGTGCCAGCAGTGTTAGCGGGGGGACTGTCTACGAGCAGTACTTC. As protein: CASSVSGGTVYEQYF.

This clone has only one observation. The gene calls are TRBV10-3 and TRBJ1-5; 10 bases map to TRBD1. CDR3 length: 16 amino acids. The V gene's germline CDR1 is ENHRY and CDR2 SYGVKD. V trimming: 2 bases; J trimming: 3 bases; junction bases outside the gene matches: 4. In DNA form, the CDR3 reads TGTGCCATCAGTGAGGGGGGACAGGGGACCAATCAGCCCCAGCATTTT. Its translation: CAISEGGQGTNQPQHF.

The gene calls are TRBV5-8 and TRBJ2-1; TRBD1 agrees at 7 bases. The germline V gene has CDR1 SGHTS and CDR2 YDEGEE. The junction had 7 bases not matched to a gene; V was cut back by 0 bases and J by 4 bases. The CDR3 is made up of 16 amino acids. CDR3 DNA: TGTGCCAGCAGCTTGGCCGTGACAGGGACGTACAATGAGCAGTTCTTC. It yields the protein CASSLAVTGTYNEQFF.

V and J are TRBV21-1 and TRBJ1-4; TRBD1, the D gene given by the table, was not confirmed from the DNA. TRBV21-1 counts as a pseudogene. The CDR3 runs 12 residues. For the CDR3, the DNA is TGTGCCAGACAGGGAACGGATGAAAAACTGTTTTTT. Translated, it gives CARQGTDEKLFF.

The CDR3 region is CASTRWTGSNRNTEAFF. The CDR3 region has the DNA TGTGCCAGTACCCGCTGGACAGGGAGTAACAGGAACACTGAAGCTTTCTTT. The chain couples TRBV19 to TRBJ1-1, with 8 bases lining up with TRBD1. The CDR3 has 17 residues. Germline assignment: CDR1 LNHDA and CDR2 SQIVND (reference sequence). After removal of 7 bases from V and 1 base from J, the junction contained 14 bases not matched to a gene.

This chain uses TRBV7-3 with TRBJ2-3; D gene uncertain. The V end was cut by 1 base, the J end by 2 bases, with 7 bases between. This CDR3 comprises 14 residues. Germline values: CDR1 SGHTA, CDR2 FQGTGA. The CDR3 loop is CASSLRAATDTQYF. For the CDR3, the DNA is TGTGCCAGCAGCTTAAGGGCGGCCACAGATACGCAGTATTTT.

Written as DNA, the CDR3 is TGTGCCAGCAGCCATCGCGCAGGGAACACTGAAGCTTTCTTT. Amino acid sequence: CASSHRAGNTEAFF. The chain recombines TRBV3-1 (or the pseudogene TRBV3-2) with TRBJ1-1; D gene ambiguous. The V gene lost 3 bases and the J gene lost 1 base, with 9 bases spanning the gap. Germline CDR1 is LGHDT and CDR2 is YNNKEL (reference sequence). The length of the CDR3 is 14 residues.

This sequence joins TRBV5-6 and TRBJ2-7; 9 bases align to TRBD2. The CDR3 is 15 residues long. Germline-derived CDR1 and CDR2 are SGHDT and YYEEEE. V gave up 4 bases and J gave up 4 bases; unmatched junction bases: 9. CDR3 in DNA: TGTGCCAGCAGCCGACCGGGACTAGCTATTTACGAGCAGTACTTC. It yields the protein CASSRPGLAIYEQYF.

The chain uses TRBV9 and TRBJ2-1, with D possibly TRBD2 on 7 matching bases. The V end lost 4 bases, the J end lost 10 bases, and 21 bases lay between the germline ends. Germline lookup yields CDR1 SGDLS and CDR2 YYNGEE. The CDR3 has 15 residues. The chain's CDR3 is CASSPRGGGYAEQFF. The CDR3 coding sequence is TGTGCCAGCAGCCCCCGGGGAGGGGGGTACGCCGAGCAGTTCTTC.

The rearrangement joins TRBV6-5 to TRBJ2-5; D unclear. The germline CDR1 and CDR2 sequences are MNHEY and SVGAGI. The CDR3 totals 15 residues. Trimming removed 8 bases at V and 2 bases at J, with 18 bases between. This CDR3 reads CASPKGPRIQETQYF. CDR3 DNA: TGTGCCAGCCCAAAGGGCCCAAGAATTCAAGAGACCCAGTACTTC.

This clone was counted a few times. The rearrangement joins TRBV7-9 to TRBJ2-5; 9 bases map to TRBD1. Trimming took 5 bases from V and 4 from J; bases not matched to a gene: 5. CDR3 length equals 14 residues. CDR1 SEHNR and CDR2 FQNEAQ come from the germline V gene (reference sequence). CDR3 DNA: TGTGCCAGCAGCAACCTACAGGGGGCAGAGACCCAGTACTTC. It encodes CASSNLQGAETQYF.

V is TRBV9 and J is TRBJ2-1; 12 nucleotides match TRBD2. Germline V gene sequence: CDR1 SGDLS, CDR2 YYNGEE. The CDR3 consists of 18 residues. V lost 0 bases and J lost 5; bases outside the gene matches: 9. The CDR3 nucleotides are TGTGCCAGCAGCGTAGGCCTAGCGGGGGGGCAGCGGCACAATGAGCAGTTCTTC. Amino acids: CASSVGLAGGQRHNEQFF.

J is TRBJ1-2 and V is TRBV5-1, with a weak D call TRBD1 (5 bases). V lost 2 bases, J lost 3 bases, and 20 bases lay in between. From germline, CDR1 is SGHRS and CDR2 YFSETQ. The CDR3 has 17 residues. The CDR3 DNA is TGCGCCAGCAGCTTAGAGGGGCTAGGCCTCGACGACTATGGCTACACCTTC. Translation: CASSLEGLGLDDYGYTF. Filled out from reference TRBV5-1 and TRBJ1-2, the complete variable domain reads KAGVTQTPRYLIKTRGQQVTLSCSPISGHRSVSWYQQTPGQGLQFLFEYFSETQRNKGNFPGRFSGRQFSNSRSEMNVSTLELGDSALYLCASSLEGLGLDDYGYTFGSGTRLTVV.

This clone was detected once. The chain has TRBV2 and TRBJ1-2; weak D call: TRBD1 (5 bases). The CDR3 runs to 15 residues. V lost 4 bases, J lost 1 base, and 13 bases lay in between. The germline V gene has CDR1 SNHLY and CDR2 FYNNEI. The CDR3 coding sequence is TGTGCCAGCAGTGTGGAGACAGCCCTTAACTATGGCTACACCTTC. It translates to CASSVETALNYGYTF.

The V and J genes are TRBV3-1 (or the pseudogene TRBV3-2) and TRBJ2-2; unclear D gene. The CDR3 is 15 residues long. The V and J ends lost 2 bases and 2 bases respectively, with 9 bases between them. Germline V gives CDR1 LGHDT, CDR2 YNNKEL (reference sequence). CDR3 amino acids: CASSQTLGNTGELFF. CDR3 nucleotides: TGTGCCAGCAGCCAAACGCTAGGAAACACCGGGGAGCTGTTTTTT.

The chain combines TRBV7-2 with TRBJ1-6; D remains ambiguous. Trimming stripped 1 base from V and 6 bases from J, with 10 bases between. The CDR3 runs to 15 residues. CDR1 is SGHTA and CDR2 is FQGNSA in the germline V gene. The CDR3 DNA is TGTGCCAGCAGCTTAGAGCCCCTTCCTAATTCACCCCTCCACTTT. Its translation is CASSLEPLPNSPLHF.

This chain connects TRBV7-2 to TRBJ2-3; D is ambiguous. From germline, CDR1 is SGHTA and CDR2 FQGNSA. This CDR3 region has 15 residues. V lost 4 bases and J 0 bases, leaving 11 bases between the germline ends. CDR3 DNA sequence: TGTGCCAGCAGCTCCTGGACCCCTAGCACAGATACGCAGTATTTT. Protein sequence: CASSSWTPSTDTQYF.

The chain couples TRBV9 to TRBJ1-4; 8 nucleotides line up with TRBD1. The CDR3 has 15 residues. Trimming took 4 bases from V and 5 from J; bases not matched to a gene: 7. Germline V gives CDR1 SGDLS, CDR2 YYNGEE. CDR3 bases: TGTGCCAGCAGCAAATGGACAGGGTCGAATGAAAAACTGTTTTTT. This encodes CASSKWTGSNEKLFF.

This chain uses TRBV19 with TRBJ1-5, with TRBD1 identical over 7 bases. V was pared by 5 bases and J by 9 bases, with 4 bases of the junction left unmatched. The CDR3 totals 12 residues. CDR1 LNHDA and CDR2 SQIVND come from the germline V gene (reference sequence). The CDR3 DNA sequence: TGTGCCAGTAGTCGGGACAGCCCGCCCCAGCATTTT. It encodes CASSRDSPPQHF.

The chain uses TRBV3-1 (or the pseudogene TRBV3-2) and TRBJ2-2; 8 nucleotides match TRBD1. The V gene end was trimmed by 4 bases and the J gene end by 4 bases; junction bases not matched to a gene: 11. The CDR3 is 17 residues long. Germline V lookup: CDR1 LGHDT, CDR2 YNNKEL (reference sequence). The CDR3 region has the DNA TGTGCCAGCAGCCGAGGACAGGGAGATTTGTCCACCGGGGAGCTGTTTTTT. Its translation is CASSRGQGDLSTGELFF.

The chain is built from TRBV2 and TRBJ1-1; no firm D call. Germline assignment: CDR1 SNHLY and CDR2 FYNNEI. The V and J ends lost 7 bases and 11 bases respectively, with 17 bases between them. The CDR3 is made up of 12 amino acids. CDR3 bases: TGTGCCAGCATTAAAGACACCGGCGCTGCTTTCTTT. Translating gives CASIKDTGAAFF.

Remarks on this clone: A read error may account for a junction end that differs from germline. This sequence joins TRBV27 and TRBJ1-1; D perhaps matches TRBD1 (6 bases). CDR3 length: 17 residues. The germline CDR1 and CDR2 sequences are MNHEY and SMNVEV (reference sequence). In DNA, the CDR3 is TGCACCAGGGCCCGGGGGGGCCTGTTCATCATGAACACTGAAGCTTTCTTT. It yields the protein CTRARGGLFIMNTEAFF.

For the CDR3, the DNA is TGCGCCAGCAGCTTGGGCGTCAGTGGGAACTATGGCTACACCTTC. Translation gives CASSLGVSGNYGYTF. The V and J genes are TRBV5-1 and TRBJ1-2; D unresolved. V was cut by 0 bases and J by 2 bases, with 11 bases left in between. Looked up from germline, CDR1 is SGHRS and CDR2 is YFSETQ. The CDR3 totals 15 residues.

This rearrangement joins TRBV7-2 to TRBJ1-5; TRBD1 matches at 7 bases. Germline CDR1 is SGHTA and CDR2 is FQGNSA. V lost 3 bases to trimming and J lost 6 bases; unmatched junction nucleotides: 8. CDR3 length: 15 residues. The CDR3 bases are TGTGCCAGCAGCTTCACAGGGGTTTTCATTCAGCCCCAGCATTTT. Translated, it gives CASSFTGVFIQPQHF.

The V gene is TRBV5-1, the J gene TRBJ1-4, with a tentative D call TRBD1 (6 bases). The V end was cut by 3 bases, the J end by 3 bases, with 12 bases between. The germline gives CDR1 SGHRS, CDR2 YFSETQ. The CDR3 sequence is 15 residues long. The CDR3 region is CASSWQGRANEKLFF. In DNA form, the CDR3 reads TGCGCCAGCAGCTGGCAGGGGAGGGCTAATGAAAAACTGTTTTTT.

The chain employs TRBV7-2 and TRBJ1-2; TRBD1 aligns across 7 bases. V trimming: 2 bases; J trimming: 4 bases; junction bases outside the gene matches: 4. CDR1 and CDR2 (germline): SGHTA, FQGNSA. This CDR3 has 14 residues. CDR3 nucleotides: TGTGCCAGCAGCTTAAATGCAGGGGGCTATGGCTACACCTTC. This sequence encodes CASSLNAGGYGYTF.

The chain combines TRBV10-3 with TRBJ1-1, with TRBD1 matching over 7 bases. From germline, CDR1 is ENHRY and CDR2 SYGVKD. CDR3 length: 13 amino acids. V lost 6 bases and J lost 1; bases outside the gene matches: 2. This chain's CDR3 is CAIRDRSNTEAFF. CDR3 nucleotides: TGTGCCATCAGGGACAGGTCGAACACTGAAGCTTTCTTT.

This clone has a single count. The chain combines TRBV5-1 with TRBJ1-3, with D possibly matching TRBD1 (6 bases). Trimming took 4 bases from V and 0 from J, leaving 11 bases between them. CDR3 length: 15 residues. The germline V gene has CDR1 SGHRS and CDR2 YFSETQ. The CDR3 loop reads CASSGGASSGNTIYF. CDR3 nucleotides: TGCGCCAGCAGCGGGGGGGCCTCCTCTGGAAACACCATATATTTT.